The 27 T cell receptor beta chains below come from one sample, sequenced in a study of CD8+CD57+ T cells in acquired aplastic anemia. By flow cytometry, patients selected for sequencing had shown an expansion of CD8+CD57+ cells. TCR beta VDJ and CDR3 were profiled, and genomic DNA was the template. TCRdb ran MiXCR on the reads and lists one entry per CDR3 protein. Found here are about 180,000 distinct CDR3 sequences, more than 45% of them singletons; the top ten hold about 1.2%. Input material: sorted CD4+, CD8+, or CD8+CD57+ T cells (not recorded which) from PBMCs. These receptors originate from a human donor with aplastic anemia.

This clonotype was detected many times. The chain is built from TRBV7-2 and TRBJ1-6, with D hard to call. This CDR3 contains 15 residues. The V gene lost 5 bases and the J gene lost 7 bases, with 15 bases spanning the gap. The germline V gene encodes CDR1 SGHTA and CDR2 FQGNSA. The CDR3 region has the DNA TGTGCCAGCAGCCCGTTGGGCAGGCTCAATTCACCCCTCCACTTT. Its translation is CASSPLGRLNSPLHF.

In this sample, this clonotype turned up many times. The chain couples TRBV5-1 to TRBJ2-7, with 9 bases that match TRBD1. V dropped 0 bases and J dropped 1; count of bases not matched to a gene: 8. Per the germline V gene, CDR1 is SGHRS and CDR2 is YFSETQ. This CDR3 spans 17 amino acids. Here the CDR3 DNA reads TGCGCCAGCAGCTTGGATCCGGTGGGACAGGGTTCCTACGAGCAGTACTTC. It yields the protein CASSLDPVGQGSYEQYF.

This clonotype showed up many times. The chain couples TRBV5-6 to TRBJ1-2; 10 nucleotides agree with TRBD1. The CDR3 is 15 residues long. Germline V lookup: CDR1 SGHDT, CDR2 YYEEEE. J was trimmed by 3 bases and V by 0 bases; bases with no gene match: 2. The CDR3 DNA sequence: TGTGCCAGCAGCTTGGTGACAGGGGGCGACTATGGCTACACCTTC. This gives the protein CASSLVTGGDYGYTF.

This clonotype showed up just a few times. The chain carries TRBV5-6 and TRBJ2-2; D not resolved. The CDR3 spans 12 residues. Germline assignment: CDR1 SGHDT and CDR2 YYEEEE. With 1 base removed from V and 3 bases from J, the gap between germline ends came to 1 base. CDR3 DNA sequence: TGTGCCAGCAGCTTGTACACCGGGGAGCTGTTTTTT. Translating it yields CASSLYTGELFF.

This clonotype was counted at least ten times. V usage is TRBV12-5 and J usage is TRBJ1-6; a possible D gene is TRBD1 (6 bases). The CDR3 length is 16 residues. The V gene's germline CDR1 is LGHNT and CDR2 FRNRAP. The V and J ends lost 6 bases and 1 base respectively, with 13 bases between them. The CDR3 coding sequence is TGTGCTAGTGGAAACAAGGGGGGGTCCTATAATTCACCCCTCCACTTT. This translates into CASGNKGGSYNSPLHF.

This clonotype was seen a single time. A much larger clonotype is one base distant, so this may be a read error. The chain uses TRBV5-6 and TRBJ1-3, with D uncertain. The CDR3 spans 14 residues. The V gene lost 1 base and the J gene lost 7 bases, with 12 bases spanning the gap. CDR1 and CDR2 (germline): SGHDT, YYEEEE. CDR3 sequence: CASSLRPLWNTIYF. The CDR3 region has the DNA TGTGCCAGCAGCTTGAGGCCACTATGGAACACCATATATTTT. Full variable domain (outside the CDR3, taken from reference TRBV5-6 and TRBJ1-3): DAGVTQSPTHLIKTRGQQVTLRCSPKSGHDTVSWYQQALGQGPQFIFQYYEEEERQRGNFPDRFSGHQFPNYSSELNVNALLLGDSALYLCASSLRPLWNTIYFGEGSWLTVV.

This clonotype was seen at least ten times. V and J are TRBV12-3 or TRBV12-4 and TRBJ1-6; unclear D gene. V was shortened by 4 bases and J by 9 bases, with 13 bases between the two germline ends. The CDR3 is 14 residues long. The CDR3 is CASSSLDGSSPLHF. For the CDR3, the DNA is TGTGCCAGCAGTTCCTTGGATGGAAGTTCACCCCTCCACTTT.

V is TRBV7-8 and J is TRBJ1-3; no definite D call. Trimming pared 1 base from V and 2 bases from J, leaving 6 bases between. The CDR3 runs to 14 residues. Germline loops: CDR1 SGHVS, CDR2 FQNEAQ. The CDR3 region is CASSLDPTGNTIYF. CDR3 bases: TGTGCCAGCAGCTTAGACCCGACTGGAAACACCATATATTTT.

There are many counts of this clonotype. The V gene is TRBV3-1, the J gene TRBJ2-2; D not certain. V lost 1 base, J lost 4 bases, and 4 bases lay in between. From germline, CDR1 is LGHDT and CDR2 YNNKEL (reference sequence). The CDR3 is 13 amino acids. CDR3 amino acids: CASSQVTTGELFF. The CDR3 nucleotides read TGTGCCAGCAGCCAAGTGACCACCGGGGAGCTGTTTTTT.

Concerning this clonotype: Germline and junction disagree at one end, which may indicate a read error. The chain links TRBV29-1 to TRBJ1-2, with D possibly matching TRBD1 (6 bases). Germline loops: CDR1 SQVTM, CDR2 ANQGSEA. This CDR3 is built from 16 residues. CDR3 in amino acids: CSVEDQGGGGHYDYTF. DNA for the CDR3: TGCAGCGTTGAAGATCAGGGCGGAGGGGGACACTATGACTACACCTTC.

This clonotype was detected many times. The rearrangement uses TRBV20-1 and TRBJ2-2; D ambiguous. V lost 3 bases and J 5 bases, leaving 10 bases between the germline ends. Germline V gives CDR1 DFQATT, CDR2 SNEGSKA (reference sequence). The CDR3 runs 13 residues. In nucleotides, the CDR3 is TGCAGTGCTAGGGACCGGCTGACCGGGGAGCTGTTTTTT. This codes for CSARDRLTGELFF.

The chain has TRBV2 and TRBJ2-1; tentative D call: TRBD1 (6 bases). V dropped 6 bases and J dropped 0 bases, with 12 bases sitting between them. Germline CDR1 and CDR2: SNHLY and FYNNEI. This CDR3 region has 15 residues. CDR3 amino acids: CASRADRSSYNEQFF. For the CDR3, the DNA is TGTGCCAGCAGAGCTGACAGGAGCTCCTACAATGAGCAGTTCTTC.

This sequence joins TRBV7-9 and TRBJ2-7; TRBD1 matches at 8 bases. The CDR3 length is 14 residues. The J segment lost 9 bases and the V segment lost 1 base, leaving 8 bases of the junction unmatched. Germline V gene data show CDR1 as SEHNR and CDR2 as FQNEAQ (reference sequence). CDR3 in DNA: TGTGCCAGCAGCTTAGGGACAGGGTCTTTATGGCAGTACTTC. This encodes CASSLGTGSLWQYF. The full variable domain, in which reference TRBV7-9 and TRBJ2-7 provide the parts outside the CDR3, is DTGVSQNPRHKITKRGQNVTFRCDPISEHNRLYWYRQTLGQGPEFLTYFQNEAQLEKSRLLSDRFSAERPKGSFSTLEIQRTEQGDSAMYLCASSLGTGSLWQYFGPGTRLTVT.

J is TRBJ1-3 and V is TRBV25-1, with TRBD1 as a possible D gene (5 bases). The length of the CDR3 is 15 residues. With 2 bases removed from V and 2 bases from J, the gap between germline ends came to 10 bases. The V gene's germline CDR1 is MGHDK and CDR2 SYGVNS. Written as DNA, the CDR3 is TGTGCCAGCAGTGAACAGGGTGGGACTGGAAACACCATATATTTT. Encoded protein: CASSEQGGTGNTIYF.

The chain carries TRBV10-3 and TRBJ2-1, with 9 bases aligning to TRBD2. Germline assignment: CDR1 ENHRY and CDR2 SYGVKD. After removal of 10 bases from V and 5 bases from J, the junction contained 6 bases not matched to a gene. There are 13 residues in the CDR3. The CDR3 sequence: CATGEREDNEQFF. The CDR3 DNA is TGTGCCACCGGGGAGCGGGAGGACAATGAGCAGTTCTTC.

The rearrangement uses TRBV6-1 and TRBJ1-1, with D perhaps matching TRBD1 (6 bases). The CDR3 consists of 13 residues. Trimming took off 3 bases at V and 5 bases at J, with 10 bases between the two ends. The germline V gene has CDR1 MNHNS and CDR2 SASEGT. CDR3 protein: CASSEDRWTEAFF. The CDR3 DNA is TGTGCCAGCAGTGAGGACAGATGGACTGAAGCTTTCTTT.

This clonotype was counted at least ten times. The rearrangement uses TRBV20-1 and TRBJ2-5, with 10 bases lining up with TRBD2. With 6 bases clipped from V and 5 bases from J, the junction kept 9 bases outside the gene matches. Germline V CDR1 and CDR2: DFQATT, SNEGSKA (reference sequence). The CDR3 length is 14 residues. CDR3 in amino acids: CSATGLATVETQYF. CDR3 DNA sequence: TGCAGTGCAACGGGACTAGCGACGGTGGAGACCCAGTACTTC.

This clonotype has a count of ten or more. The rearrangement uses TRBV4-2 and TRBJ2-7; 12 bases are a match to TRBD2. Germline V gene sequence: CDR1 LGHNA, CDR2 YNFKEQ. V trimming: 4 bases; J trimming: 2 bases; junction bases outside the gene matches: 6. The CDR3 extends over 16 amino acids. The CDR3 DNA sequence: TGTGCCAGCAGCCCTCAGACTAGCGGGGGAACCTACGAGCAGTACTTC. Amino acid sequence: CASSPQTSGGTYEQYF.

CDR3 sequence: CAISERTSPYNEQFF. The CDR3 DNA reads TGTGCCATCAGTGAGCGTACTAGCCCCTACAATGAGCAGTTCTTC. The V gene is TRBV10-3, the J gene TRBJ2-1; a possible D gene is TRBD2 (6 bases). CDR1 ENHRY and CDR2 SYGVKD come from the germline V gene. This CDR3 is 15 amino acids long. Trimming left V 2 bases short and J 2 bases short, with 10 bases between.

In this sample, this clonotype turned up a few times. The J gene is TRBJ2-7, the V gene TRBV7-2, with 7 bases identical to TRBD2. The CDR3 sequence is 14 residues long. J gave up 0 bases and V 5 bases, and 4 bases lay outside the gene matches. CDR1 is SGHTA and CDR2 is FQGNSA in the germline V gene. The CDR3 sequence: CASSLRTSSYEQYF. The CDR3 nucleotides read TGTGCCAGCAGCCTACGGACTAGCTCCTACGAGCAGTACTTC.

The chain uses TRBV6-2 or TRBV6-3 and TRBJ2-2; D is uncertain. CDR3 length: 16 amino acids. CDR1 and CDR2 (germline): MNHEY, SVGEGT. V shed 2 bases and J shed 0 bases, with 10 bases lying between them. The CDR3 reads CASSYTTGANTGELFF. The CDR3 coding sequence is TGTGCCAGCAGTTACACTACTGGGGCGAACACCGGGGAGCTGTTTTTT.

The genes are TRBV10-3 and TRBJ2-1; 7 bases are shared with TRBD1. The CDR3 consists of 13 residues. Trimming removed 7 bases from V and 4 bases from J; junction bases left unmatched: 4. CDR1 ENHRY and CDR2 SYGVKD come from the germline V gene. The CDR3 here is CAITGGVYNEQFF. The CDR3 nucleotides read TGTGCCATCACAGGGGGAGTTTACAATGAGCAGTTCTTC.

This clonotype was found many times. The chain links TRBV19 to TRBJ2-5, with 7 bases matching TRBD1. Per the germline V gene, CDR1 is LNHDA and CDR2 is SQIVND (reference sequence). CDR3 length equals 13 residues. The V and J ends lost 7 bases and 4 bases, in that order; junction bases with no gene match: 6. DNA for the CDR3: TGTGCCAGTAACCAGGGGGTATCAGAGACCCAGTACTTC. Residues: CASNQGVSETQYF.

The chain has TRBV5-4 and TRBJ1-1, with D possibly being TRBD1 (5 bases). From germline, CDR1 is SGHNT and CDR2 YYREEE (reference sequence). V dropped 1 base and J dropped 1 base, with 11 bases sitting between them. The CDR3 is 15 residues long. As DNA, the CDR3 is TGTGCCAGCAGCTTGAGACAGAACAAGAACACTGAAGCTTTCTTT. It yields the protein CASSLRQNKNTEAFF.

The table lists this clonotype with a few counts. The CDR3 sequence: CASSQDTRAGQPQHF. CDR3 nucleotides: TGTGCCAGCAGCCAAGATACGCGGGCCGGTCAGCCCCAGCATTTT. The chain carries TRBV3-1 and TRBJ1-5; D ambiguous. Germline V lookup: CDR1 LGHDT, CDR2 YNNKEL (reference sequence). Trimming removed 0 bases from V and 6 bases from J, with 12 bases in between. This CDR3 spans 15 amino acids.

This rearrangement joins TRBV2 to TRBJ1-1; D unclear. The V and J ends lost 4 bases and 0 bases respectively, with 12 bases between them. From germline, CDR1 is SNHLY and CDR2 FYNNEI. This CDR3 is 15 amino acids long. CDR3 bases: TGTGCCAGCAGTGCGCCACCCGCAGTGAACACTGAAGCTTTCTTT. This sequence encodes CASSAPPAVNTEAFF.

This clonotype was recorded at least ten times. The chain combines TRBV4-3 with TRBJ2-5; D gene unclear. Trimming cost V 2 bases and J 2 bases, with 12 bases left between them. The germline V gene encodes CDR1 LGHNA and CDR2 YSLEER. The length of the CDR3 is 15 residues. This chain's CDR3 is CASSQNSGPQETQYF. The CDR3 nucleotides read TGCGCCAGCAGCCAAAACTCCGGACCTCAAGAGACCCAGTACTTC.